The 8 T cell receptor beta chains below all came from one sample that was sequenced in a study of cytomegalovirus exposure and HLA in healthy donors. Researchers ran the PCR with 60 Vbeta and 13 Jbeta primers. Sequencing used immunoSEQ multiplex PCR; TCRdb keeps in-frame clones, though not all of them. This table holds some 190,000 clones, over 75% found once. Sequencing input: PBMCs. These receptors were collected from a woman in her 30s in good health and CMV-seronegative.

This clone appeared once. The rearrangement joins TRBV18 to TRBJ1-3, with D perhaps TRBD1 (5 bases). In germline, CDR1 is KGHSH, CDR2 LQKENI. V was pared by 3 bases and J by 0 bases, with 15 bases between. CDR3 length: 17 residues. The DNA for the CDR3 is TGTGCCAGCTCACCCCGACAGACTAGAACCTCTGGAAACACCATATATTTT. It codes for CASSPRQTRTSGNTIYF.

The chain employs TRBV5-1 and TRBJ1-2; TRBD1 matches at 8 bases. V lost 0 bases, J lost 7 bases, and 14 bases stayed unmatched. CDR1 and CDR2 from the germline V gene are SGHRS and YFSETQ. The CDR3 runs to 17 residues. CDR3 in DNA: TGCGCCAGCAGCTTGGTTGGCGGACAGGGCTTGGGTGGTGGCTACACCTTC. This gives the protein CASSLVGGQGLGGGYTF.

The count of this clone is one. The rearrangement joins TRBV21-1 to TRBJ2-1; the DNA was not compared with TRBD1, the D call given in the table. TRBV21-1 is flagged as a pseudogene. This CDR3 has 16 residues. CDR3 in amino acids: CASSKGGTGVLNEQFF. As DNA, the CDR3 is TGTGCCAGCAGCAAAGGGGGGACAGGGGTCTTAAATGAGCAGTTCTTC.

This chain uses TRBV10-2 with TRBJ1-5; D is undetermined. This CDR3 contains 16 residues. V lost 0 bases and J 2 bases, leaving 11 bases between the germline ends. Germline V CDR1 and CDR2: WSHSY, SAAADI. CDR3 amino acids: CASSESIGLGNQPQHF. CDR3 nucleotides: TGCGCCAGCAGTGAGTCGATTGGACTCGGCAATCAGCCCCAGCATTTT.

This clone has only a few counts. The J gene is TRBJ1-5, the V gene TRBV19; the D is unclear. The CDR3 sequence is 14 residues long. Per germline, CDR1 LNHDA and CDR2 SQIVND (reference sequence). V dropped 3 bases and J dropped 1 base, with 7 bases sitting between them. In DNA, the CDR3 is TGTGCCAGTAGTATTACAGCAAGCAATCAGCCCCAGCATTTT. Its translation is CASSITASNQPQHF. Full variable domain (rest looked up from reference TRBV19 and TRBJ1-5): DGGITQSPKYLFRKEGQNVTLSCEQNLNHDAMYWYRQDPGQGLRLIYYSQIVNDFQKGDIAEGYSVSREKKESFPLTVTSAQKNPTAFYLCASSITASNQPQHFGDGTRLSIL.

The V and J genes are TRBV21-1 and TRBJ1-1; the D segment call TRBD1 is taken from the table without a DNA check. TRBV21-1 is recorded as a pseudogene. This CDR3 is 18 amino acids long. As DNA, the CDR3 is TGTGCCAGCAGGAAAGGCCTGGGGACAGGGATGAGAATAGTTGAAGCTTTCTTT. It is translated as CASRKGLGTGMRIVEAFF.

This clone is a singleton in its sample. The V call is TRBV6-5, the J call TRBJ1-2; 9 bases match TRBD1. The CDR3 is 15 amino acids. Unmatched junction bases numbered 11, after V lost 7 bases and J lost 5 bases. The germline V gene encodes CDR1 MNHEY and CDR2 SVGAGI. The CDR3 here is CASTPQGTGIYGYTF. The CDR3, as DNA: TGTGCCAGCACCCCACAAGGGACAGGGATTTATGGCTACACCTTC.

V gene TRBV6-5 combines with J gene TRBJ2-5; 9 nucleotides align to TRBD1. This CDR3 is 13 amino acids long. J gave up 7 bases and V 5 bases, and 5 bases lay outside the gene matches. Germline CDR1 MNHEY, CDR2 SVGAGI. CDR3 DNA: TGTGCCAGCAGTCCAAGACAGGGGGGGACCCAGTACTTC. Its translation is CASSPRQGGTQYF.